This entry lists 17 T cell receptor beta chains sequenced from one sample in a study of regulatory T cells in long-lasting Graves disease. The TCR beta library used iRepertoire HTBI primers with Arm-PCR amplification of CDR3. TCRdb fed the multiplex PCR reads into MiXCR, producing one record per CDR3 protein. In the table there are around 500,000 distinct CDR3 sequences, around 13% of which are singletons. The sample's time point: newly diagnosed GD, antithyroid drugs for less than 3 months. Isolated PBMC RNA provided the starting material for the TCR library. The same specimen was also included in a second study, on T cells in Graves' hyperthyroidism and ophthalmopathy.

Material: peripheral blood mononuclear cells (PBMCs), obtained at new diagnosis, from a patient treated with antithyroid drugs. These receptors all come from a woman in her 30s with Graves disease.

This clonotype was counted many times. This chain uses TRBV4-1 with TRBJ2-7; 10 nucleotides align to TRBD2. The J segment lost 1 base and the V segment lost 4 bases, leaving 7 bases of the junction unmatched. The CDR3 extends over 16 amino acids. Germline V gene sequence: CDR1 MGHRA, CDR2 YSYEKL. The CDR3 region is CASSRLAGVSSYEQYF. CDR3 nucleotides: TGCGCCAGCAGCCGTCTAGCGGGAGTAAGTTCCTACGAGCAGTACTTC.

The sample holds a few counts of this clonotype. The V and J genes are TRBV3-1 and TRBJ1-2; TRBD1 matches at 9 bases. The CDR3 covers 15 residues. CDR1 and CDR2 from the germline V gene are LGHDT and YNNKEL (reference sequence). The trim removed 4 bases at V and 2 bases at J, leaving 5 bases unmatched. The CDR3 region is CASSPRDRVNYGYTF. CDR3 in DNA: TGTGCCAGCAGCCCCCGGGACAGGGTGAACTATGGCTACACCTTC.

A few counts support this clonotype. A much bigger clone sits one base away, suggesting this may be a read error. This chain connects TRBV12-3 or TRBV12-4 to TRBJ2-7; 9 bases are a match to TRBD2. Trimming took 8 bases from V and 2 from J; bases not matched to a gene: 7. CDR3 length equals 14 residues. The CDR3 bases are TGTGCCAGCGCCACGGGACTAGCCGCCTACGAGCAGTACTTC. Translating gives CASATGLAAYEQYF.

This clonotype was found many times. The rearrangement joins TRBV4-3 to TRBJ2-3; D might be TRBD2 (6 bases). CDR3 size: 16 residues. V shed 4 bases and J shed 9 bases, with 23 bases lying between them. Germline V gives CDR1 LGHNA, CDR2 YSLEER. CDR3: CASSLERDSGGGTQYF. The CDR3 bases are TGCGCCAGCAGCCTGGAAAGAGACAGTGGCGGAGGGACGCAGTATTTT.

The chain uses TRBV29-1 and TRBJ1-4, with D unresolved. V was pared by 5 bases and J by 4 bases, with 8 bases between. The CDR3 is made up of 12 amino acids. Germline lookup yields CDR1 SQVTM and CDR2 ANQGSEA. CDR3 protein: CSVKPLNEKLFF. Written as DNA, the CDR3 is TGCAGCGTTAAACCACTTAATGAAAAACTGTTTTTT.

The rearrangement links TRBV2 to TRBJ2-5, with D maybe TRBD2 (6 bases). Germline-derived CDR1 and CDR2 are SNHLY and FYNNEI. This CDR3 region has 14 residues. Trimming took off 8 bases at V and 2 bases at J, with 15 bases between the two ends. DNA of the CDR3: TGTGCCAGCGGCACCGGGAGAGCGCAAGAGACCCAGTACTTC. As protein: CASGTGRAQETQYF.

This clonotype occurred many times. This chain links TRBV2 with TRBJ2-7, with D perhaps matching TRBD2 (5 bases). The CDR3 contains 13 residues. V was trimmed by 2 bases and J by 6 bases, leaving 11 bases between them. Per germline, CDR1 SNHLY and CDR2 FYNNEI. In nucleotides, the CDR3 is TGTGCCAGCAGTGAACGGGGTACTCGCGAGCAGTACTTC. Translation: CASSERGTREQYF. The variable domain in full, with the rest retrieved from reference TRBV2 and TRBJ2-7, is EPEVTQTPSHQVTQMGQEVILRCVPISNHLYFYWYRQILGQKVEFLVSFYNNEISEKSEIFDDQFSVERPDGSNFTLKIRSTKLEDSAMYFCASSERGTREQYFGPGTRLTVT.

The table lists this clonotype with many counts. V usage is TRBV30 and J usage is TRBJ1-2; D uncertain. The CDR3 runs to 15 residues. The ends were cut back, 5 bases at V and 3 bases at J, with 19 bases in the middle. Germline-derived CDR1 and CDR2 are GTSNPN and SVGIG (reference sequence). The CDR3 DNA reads TGTGCCTGGTTTGGAGGGTCCAAGCTTTACTATGGCTACACCTTC. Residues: CAWFGGSKLYYGYTF.

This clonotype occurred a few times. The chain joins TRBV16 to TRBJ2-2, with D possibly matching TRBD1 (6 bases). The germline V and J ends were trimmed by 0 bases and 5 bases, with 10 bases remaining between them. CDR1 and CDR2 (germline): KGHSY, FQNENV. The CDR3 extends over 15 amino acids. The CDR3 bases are TGTGCCAGCAGCCAATCCAGGGGCGGAACCGGGGAGCTGTTTTTT. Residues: CASSQSRGGTGELFF.

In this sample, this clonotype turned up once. The CDR3 DNA sequence: TGTGCCTGGAGTAGGTCTTTCTACGAGCAGTACTTC. Encoded protein: CAWSRSFYEQYF. The V call is TRBV30, the J call TRBJ2-7; unclear D gene. Per the germline V gene, CDR1 is GTSNPN and CDR2 is SVGIG (reference sequence). V was shortened by 2 bases and J by 3 bases, with 8 bases between the two germline ends. The CDR3 has 12 amino acids.

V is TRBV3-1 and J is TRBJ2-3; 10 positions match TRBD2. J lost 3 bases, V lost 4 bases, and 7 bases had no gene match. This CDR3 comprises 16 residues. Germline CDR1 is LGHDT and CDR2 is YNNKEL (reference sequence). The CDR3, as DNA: TGTGCCAGCAGCCGATTTGGACTAGCGGATACAGATACGCAGTATTTT. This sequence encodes CASSRFGLADTDTQYF.

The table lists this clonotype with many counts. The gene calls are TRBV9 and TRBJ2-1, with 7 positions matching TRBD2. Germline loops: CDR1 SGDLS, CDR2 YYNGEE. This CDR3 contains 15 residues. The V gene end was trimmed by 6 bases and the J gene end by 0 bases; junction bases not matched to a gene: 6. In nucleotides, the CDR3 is TGTGCCAGCACCGAGGGCGGGAGCTCCTACAATGAGCAGTTCTTC. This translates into CASTEGGSSYNEQFF.

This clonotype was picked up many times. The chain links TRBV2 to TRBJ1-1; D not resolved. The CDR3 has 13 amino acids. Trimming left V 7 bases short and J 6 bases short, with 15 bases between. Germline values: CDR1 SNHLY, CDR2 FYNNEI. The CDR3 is CASNSRWSPEAFF. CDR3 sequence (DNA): TGTGCCAGCAATTCAAGGTGGAGTCCTGAAGCTTTCTTT. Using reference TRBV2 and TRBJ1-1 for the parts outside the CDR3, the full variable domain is EPEVTQTPSHQVTQMGQEVILRCVPISNHLYFYWYRQILGQKVEFLVSFYNNEISEKSEIFDDQFSVERPDGSNFTLKIRSTKLEDSAMYFCASNSRWSPEAFFGQGTRLTVV.

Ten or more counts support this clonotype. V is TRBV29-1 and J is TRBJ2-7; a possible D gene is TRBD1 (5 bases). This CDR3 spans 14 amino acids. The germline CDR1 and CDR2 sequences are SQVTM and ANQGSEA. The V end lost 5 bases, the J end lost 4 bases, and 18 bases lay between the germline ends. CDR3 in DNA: TGCAGCGTTAGAGAAGGGCAGGGTTGGTACGAGCAGTACTTC. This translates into CSVREGQGWYEQYF.

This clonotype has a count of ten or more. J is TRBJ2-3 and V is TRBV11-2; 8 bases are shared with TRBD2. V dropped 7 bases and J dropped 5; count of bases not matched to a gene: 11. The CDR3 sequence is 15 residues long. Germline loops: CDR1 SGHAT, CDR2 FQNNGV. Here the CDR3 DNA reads TGTGCCAGCACCCGGGGGGGGAGCCGGCGAGATACGCAGTATTTT. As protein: CASTRGGSRRDTQYF.

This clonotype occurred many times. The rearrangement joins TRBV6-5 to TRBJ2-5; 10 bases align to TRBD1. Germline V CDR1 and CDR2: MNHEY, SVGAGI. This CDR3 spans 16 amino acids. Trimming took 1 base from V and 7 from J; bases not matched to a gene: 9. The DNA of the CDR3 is TGTGCCAGCAGTTACTTGACCGGGACAGGGGATGGGACCCAGTACTTC. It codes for CASSYLTGTGDGTQYF.

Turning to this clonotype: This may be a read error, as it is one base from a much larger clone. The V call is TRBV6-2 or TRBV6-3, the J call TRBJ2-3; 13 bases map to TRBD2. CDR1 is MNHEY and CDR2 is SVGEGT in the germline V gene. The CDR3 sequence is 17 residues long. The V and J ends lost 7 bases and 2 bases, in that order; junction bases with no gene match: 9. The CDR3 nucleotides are TGTGCCAGCACCCCGGGACTAGCGGGATCCTACACAGATACGCAGTATTTT. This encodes CASTPGLAGSYTDTQYF.